The T cell receptor (beta chain) described here comes from a study of identical twins. CDR3 length equals 14 residues. The V segment lost 3 bases and the J segment 1 base; nucleotides outside the gene matches: 3. Germline-derived CDR1 and CDR2 are MGHRA and YSYEKL. Study observations and caveats: Among out-of-frame alpha sequences shared by twins, low generation probability occurred in excess.

TCRdb redid the calling of the 5' RACE reads with MiXCR, one entry per CDR3 protein. The sample shows about 460,000 distinct CDR3 sequences, 12% to 15% of them seen only once. In regard to this clonotype: Its specificity is not known.

The sample was also reused in another study, on yellow fever vaccine responses in identical twins.

V is TRBV4-1 and J is TRBJ2-7, with 7 nucleotides matching TRBD1. The sequence came from a woman aged 18-35 years in good health. The sample taken for sequencing was CD4+ T cells sorted from blood. CDR3 in DNA: TGCGCCAGCAGCCAGTCGGGACAGTCCTACGAGCAGTACTTC. This gives the protein CASSQSGQSYEQYF.